The entry below describes one TCR beta chain. The sample originates from a study of blood T cell repertoires in COVID-19. Across the whole study: Researchers got acute and convalescent COVID-19 samples from the United States, Italy and Spain. Sources were T cells, B-cell-depleted T cells, or PBMCs; the material itself was cDNA or gDNA.

As handled by the study authors: Amplification of reference gene primers provided the estimated nucleated cell counts. Sequenced by immunoSEQ multiplex PCR; TCRdb stores in-frame clones only, minus some. V and J calls and clone size follow that table, whereas D and trimming were derived from the DNA. The profile shows some 98,000 clones, less than 85% of them singletons. In germline, CDR1 is GTSNPN, CDR2 SVGIG (reference sequence). The CDR3 totals 14 residues. V was pared by 4 bases and J by 4 bases, with 16 bases between. This TCR was recovered from a man between 65 and 85 years old with active or convalescent COVID-19. The sample was peripheral blood. This rearrangement joins TRBV30 to TRBJ1-1; possible D gene TRBD1, 5 bases. CDR3: CAWTLPGRGTEAFF. DNA of the CDR3: TGTGCCTGGACCCTCCCGGGGCGGGGCACTGAAGCTTTCTTT.